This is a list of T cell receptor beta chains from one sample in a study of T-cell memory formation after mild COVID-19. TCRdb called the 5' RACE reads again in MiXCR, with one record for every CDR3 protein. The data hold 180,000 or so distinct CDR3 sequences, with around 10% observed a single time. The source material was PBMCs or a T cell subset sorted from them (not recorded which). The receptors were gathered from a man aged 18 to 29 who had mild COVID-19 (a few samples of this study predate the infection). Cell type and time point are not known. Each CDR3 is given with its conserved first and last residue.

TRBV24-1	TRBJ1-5	CATRDRELGTQHF
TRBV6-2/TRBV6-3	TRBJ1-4	CASSYSPGEPATNEKLFF
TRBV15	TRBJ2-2	CATRIGTLDTGELFF
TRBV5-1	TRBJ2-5	CASSLQGNQETQYF
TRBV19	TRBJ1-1	CASSVRDRLNTEAFF
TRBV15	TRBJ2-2	CATAVGSAGELFF
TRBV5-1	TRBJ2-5	CASSYGTEGETQYF
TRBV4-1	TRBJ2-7	CASSQDKDRVVRYEQYF
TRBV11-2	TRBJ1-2	CASSLLLSRGQGPRGYTF
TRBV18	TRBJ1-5	CASSGTGLTQPQNF
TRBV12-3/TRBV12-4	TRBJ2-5	CASTLTSGGALGSETQYF
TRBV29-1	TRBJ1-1	CSGAGVRTEAFF
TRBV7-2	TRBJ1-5	CASSPPAAGGNQPQHF
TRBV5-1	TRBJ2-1	CASSPQGNNEQFF
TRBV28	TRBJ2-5	CASSSLTGTTQETQYF
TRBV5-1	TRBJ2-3	CASSLDPLADTQYF
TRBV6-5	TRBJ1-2	CASSYDTGNGYTF
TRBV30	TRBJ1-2	CAWSVPGAGYGYTF
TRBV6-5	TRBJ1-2	CASSRSAINYGYTF
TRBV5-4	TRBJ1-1	CASSLAGTGAPEAFF
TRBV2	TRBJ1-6	CASSGQGSSPLHF
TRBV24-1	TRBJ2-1	CATGQGGPPVDNEQFF
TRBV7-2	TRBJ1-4	CASSLEGSLSEKLFF
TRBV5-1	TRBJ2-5	CASSLGRGKETQYF
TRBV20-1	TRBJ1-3	CSAYTFSGNTIYF
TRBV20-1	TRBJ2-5	CSAGHRGYSQETQYF
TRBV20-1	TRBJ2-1	CSARADAGGHNEQFF
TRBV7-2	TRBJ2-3	CASSSRFGDRGTDTQYF
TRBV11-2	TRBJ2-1	CASSPRTSPYNEQFF